The T cell receptor (beta chain) under discussion was sequenced for a study of early T cells in non-severe SARS-CoV-2 infection. The CDR3 has 13 amino acids. Germline V gene sequence: CDR1 MNHNS, CDR2 SASEGT. The trim removed 6 bases at V and 6 bases at J, leaving 3 bases unmatched. One entry per CDR3 protein, called by TCRdb with MiXCR from the 5' RACE reads. The sample has 55,000 to 75,000 distinct CDR3 sequences; roughly a tenth are singletons. The clonotype was recovered from an adult who was a healthcare worker with PCR-confirmed SARS-CoV-2 infection or an uninfected control (not recorded which). The genes are TRBV6-1 and TRBJ2-2, with 8 bases matching TRBD2. Material for sequencing was whole blood. CDR3 DNA sequence: TGTGCCAGCAGCAAACTAGCGGCCGGGGAGCTGTTTTTT. This encodes CASSKLAAGELFF.